This T cell receptor (beta chain) was identified during a study of Ad26.COV2.S vaccination and SARS-CoV-2 variants. Study-level findings and limits: Across vaccine and placebo recipients, the breadth of non-spike TCRs was similar. People who got the vaccine had more spike-specific TCR breadth than people who got placebo. Marked by substantial breadth, spike-specific CD8+ and CD4+ T cell responses were reportedly seen after vaccination.

Treatment specified: approximately 18 received Ad26.COV2.S at low or high dose, single or two shots; roughly five received placebo; per-sample allocation not given. Day 63 after the first vaccine or placebo injection was the time point for sampling. Profiled with immunoSEQ multiplex PCR; TCRdb holds only in-frame clones, not every one. In the table there are about 320,000 clones, about 85% of which are singletons. A note on this clone: The antigen is undetermined.

The TCR was taken from a person between 18 and 60 years old who received the Ad26.COV2.S COVID-19 vaccine or a placebo. The sequences come from peripheral blood, collected in a trial of Ad26.COV2.S vaccine versus placebo.

CDR3: CASSSGPRGGYEQYF. The CDR3 bases are TGTGCCAGCTCCTCGGGACCGAGAGGCGGCTACGAGCAGTACTTC. This sequence joins TRBV25-1 and TRBJ2-7; D might be TRBD1 or TRBD2, each matching 5 bases. This CDR3 has 15 residues. The ends were cut back, 8 bases at V and 3 bases at J, with 20 bases in the middle. CDR1 is MGHDK and CDR2 is SYGVNS in the germline V gene.